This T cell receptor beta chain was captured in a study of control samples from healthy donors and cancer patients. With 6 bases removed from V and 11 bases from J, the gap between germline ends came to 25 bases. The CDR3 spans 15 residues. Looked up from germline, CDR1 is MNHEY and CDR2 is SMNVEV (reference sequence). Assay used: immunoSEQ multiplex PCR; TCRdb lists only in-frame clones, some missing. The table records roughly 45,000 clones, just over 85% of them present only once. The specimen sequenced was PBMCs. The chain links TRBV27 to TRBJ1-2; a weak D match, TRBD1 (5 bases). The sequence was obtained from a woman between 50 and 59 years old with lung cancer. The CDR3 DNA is TGTGCCAGCAGGACTTTATCAGGGACCTTAGTGAGTTACACCTTC. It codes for CASRTLSGTLVSYTF.